This TCR beta chain was identified during a study of T cells after yellow fever vaccination. General study findings and limits: The study noted that FACS-sorted repertoires could contain abundant clonotypes contaminating from the bulk population.

The study made its TCR cDNA through 5'RACE template switching. That step introduced a universal primer site along with UMIs. Each CDR3 protein is one row after TCRdb ran MiXCR on the 5' RACE reads. The data hold around 610,000 distinct CDR3 sequences, with roughly 14% observed a single time. About this clonotype: As yet, its antigen is unknown.

The sequence came from a man aged 30 to 45 who received the YFV17D yellow fever vaccine. Sequences were derived from PBMCs, sampled on the day of the yellow fever booster vaccination.

The DNA for the CDR3 is TGTGCCAGCGCCCCACACGGCAATCAGCCCCAGCATTTT. Its translation: CASAPHGNQPQHF. The gene calls are TRBV7-2 and TRBJ1-5; D call uncertain. Germline V gene data show CDR1 as SGHTA and CDR2 as FQGNSA. Between the trimmed V and J ends, which lost 8 bases and 2 bases, there was a span of 10 bases. The CDR3 length is 13 residues.